This entry is about one T cell receptor beta chain. CDR1 is MDHEN and CDR2 is SYDVKM in the germline V gene. Trimming took off 10 bases at V and 4 bases at J, with 22 bases between the two ends. The CDR3 runs to 15 residues. This sample was included in a study of blood T cell repertoires in COVID-19. Whole-study context: Sites across the United States, Italy and Spain contributed samples from acute and convalescent COVID-19. Sample material is recorded as cDNA or gDNA derived from T cells, B-cell-depleted T cells, or PBMCs.

As handled by the study authors: Amplification of reference gene primers provided the estimated nucleated cell counts. Clones were read by immunoSEQ multiplex PCR, and TCRdb kept only the in-frame ones, dropping some. For V, J and clone size, that table is used; D and trimming come from the DNA. There are a few hundred thousand clones in the sample; about 90% occur only once, and less than 9.5% lies in the top ten. This sequence was found in a woman between 45 and 60 years old who had recovered from COVID-19. This chain uses TRBV28 with TRBJ1-1, with D uncertain. Sequenced sample: peripheral blood. CDR3 in DNA: TGTGCCACCGCGGGTCTGGCGGCGGCGGGCACTGAAGCTTTCTTT. It specifies CATAGLAAAGTEAFF.